A selection of T cell receptor beta chains follows, all from one sample in a study of blood T cell repertoires in COVID-19. The table came from immunoSEQ multiplex PCR; TCRdb's copy has only in-frame clones and leaves some out. Of some 300,000 clones in the sample, around 89% were seen once. The sequencing input was peripheral blood. The receptors come from a woman in her twenties or thirties who had recovered from COVID-19. The CDR3 runs from the conserved cysteine through the conserved F or W. A D gene is named only where the DNA matches it firmly. Clone size is stated in some rows and not others, as once, few, many or a class when expanded.

CDR3 DNA,CDR3 protein,V gene,J gene,clone size,D gene
TGTGCTAGTGGTGGGACAGGGGTAGATACGCAGTATTTT,CASGGTGVDTQYF,TRBV12-5,TRBJ2-3,once,TRBD1
TGTGCCAGTAGTCCTACAGGGGTTTATGGCTACACCTTC,CASSPTGVYGYTF,TRBV19,TRBJ1-2,-,TRBD1
TGTGCCAGCAGCCCTGGACAGGTTTCCTATAATTCACCCCTCCACTTT,CASSPGQVSYNSPLHF,TRBV7-9,TRBJ1-6,-,TRBD1
TGTGCCAGCAGGACCACAGGGGCTAGCAATCAGCCCCAGCATTTT,CASRTTGASNQPQHF,TRBV6-5,TRBJ1-5,-,TRBD1
TGCGCCAGCAGCTTGCAAGAGGTCACCGGGGAGCTGTTTTTT,CASSLQEVTGELFF,TRBV5-1,TRBJ2-2,-,-
TGTGCCAGCAGTTACTCGATGGTGAGGACCGGGGAGCTGTTTTTT,CASSYSMVRTGELFF,TRBV6-5,TRBJ2-2,-,-
TGTGCCAGCTCACCTTGGGAGGTGAACACTGAAGCTTTCTTT,CASSPWEVNTEAFF,TRBV18,TRBJ1-1,-,-
TGTGCCAGCAGCGTCGGCGGAGATAATTCACCCCTCCACTTT,CASSVGGDNSPLHF,TRBV9,TRBJ1-6,few,-
TGTGCCAGCAGTAAGCAGGGGAAGGAGACCCAGTACTTC,CASSKQGKETQYF,TRBV6-5,TRBJ2-5,-,-
TGTGCCAGCAGCTCACCGGGACAGGGACTTTTCGGGCAGTACTTC,CASSSPGQGLFGQYF,TRBV11-2,TRBJ2-7,-,TRBD1
TGTGCCACCAGTGATGCCCCCTATGATACGCAGTATTTT,CATSDAPYDTQYF,TRBV24-1,TRBJ2-3,-,-
TGTGCCAGCAGCTTACTTAGGGGGACTGAAGCTTTCTTT,CASSLLRGTEAFF,TRBV7-2,TRBJ1-1,-,-
TGTGCCAGCAGTTCCCGGACAGGACCCTACGAGCAGTACTTC,CASSSRTGPYEQYF,TRBV6-6,TRBJ2-7,-,TRBD1
TGTGCCAGCAGTTTAGTCCCTTTGACAGGGACATTCGGGGAGACCCAGTACTTC,CASSLVPLTGTFGETQYF,TRBV28,TRBJ2-5,few,TRBD1
TGCAGCGTGGACAGGTACAATGAGCAGTTCTTC,CSVDRYNEQFF,TRBV29-1,TRBJ2-1,-,TRBD1
TGTGCCAGCAGCGTTAGCGGGGTGCGGCGGACAGATACGCAGTATTTT,CASSVSGVRRTDTQYF,TRBV11-2,TRBJ2-3,-,TRBD2
TGTGCCAGCAGCCTAGACGATAACTATGGCTACACCTTC,CASSLDDNYGYTF,TRBV6-5,TRBJ1-2,-,-
TGTGCCAGCAGTTTTTCTTCTCAGCCCCAGCATTTT,CASSFSSQPQHF,TRBV28,TRBJ1-5,-,-
TGTGCCAGCAGCCAGCAGGGGGCGAGTGGGGACACTGAAGCTTTCTTT,CASSQQGASGDTEAFF,TRBV7-2,TRBJ1-1,-,TRBD1
TGTGCCAGCAGCCTTGGTTATTCGAGCTCCTACGAGCAGTACTTC,CASSLGYSSSYEQYF,TRBV9,TRBJ2-7,-,-
TGTGCCAGCTCACTAGGACAGGGGGCCTACGAGCAGTACTTC,CASSLGQGAYEQYF,TRBV18,TRBJ2-7,-,TRBD1
TGTGCCTGGTTGTTTCGGGGAGGCTACACCTTC,CAWLFRGGYTF,TRBV30,TRBJ1-2,-,-
TGTGCCAGCAGTTTATATCCGGGGCAGGGACTCACTGAAGCTTTCTTT,CASSLYPGQGLTEAFF,TRBV28,TRBJ1-1,-,-
TGCGCCAGCAGCCCAGATAAGACTAGCTCGCCTCCCTACGAGCAGTACTTC,CASSPDKTSSPPYEQYF,TRBV5-1,TRBJ2-7,-,TRBD2
TGTGCCAGCAGCTTAGGCGGGGGGCCAGTCGCTGAAGCTTTCTTT,CASSLGGGPVAEAFF,TRBV7-2,TRBJ1-1,-,-
TGCGCCAGCAGCTTGGGACTAGCATCTGGTGAGCAGTTCTTC,CASSLGLASGEQFF,TRBV5-1,TRBJ2-1,-,TRBD2